The 11 T cell receptor beta chains in this list originate from one sample, sequenced in a study of regulatory T cells in long-lasting Graves disease. The time point here: persistent/refractory GD, antithyroid drugs over 5 years with positive TRAb. Construction of the TCR library relied on RNA isolated from PBMCs. Construction of TCR beta libraries relied on iRepertoire HTBI primers and on Arm-PCR targeting CDR3 regions. TCRdb re-called the multiplex PCR reads with MiXCR, one entry per CDR3 protein. The data hold about half a million distinct CDR3 sequences, with 22% observed a single time. The source was peripheral blood mononuclear cells (PBMCs), collected when the disease was refractory, from a patient treated with antithyroid drugs. Source of these receptors: a female donor with Graves disease.

This rearrangement joins TRBV20-1 to TRBJ1-5; 8 positions agree with TRBD1. V gave up 3 bases and J gave up 8 bases; unmatched junction bases: 21. Germline assignment: CDR1 DFQATT and CDR2 SNEGSKA (reference sequence). The CDR3 extends over 18 amino acids. CDR3 loop: CSASSPYPTGDNAEPQHF. Written as DNA, the CDR3 is TGCAGTGCTAGTAGTCCTTATCCGACAGGGGATAACGCCGAGCCCCAGCATTTT.

This clonotype appeared many times. The chain is built from TRBV3-1 and TRBJ1-2, with D possibly TRBD1 on 5 matching bases. CDR1 is LGHDT and CDR2 is YNNKEL in the germline V gene (reference sequence). This CDR3 region has 15 residues. V shed 1 base and J shed 4 bases, with 13 bases lying between them. This CDR3 is CASSQGAVGGYGYTF. CDR3 DNA: TGTGCCAGCAGCCAAGGGGCCGTGGGGGGCTATGGCTACACCTTC.

This clonotype appeared many times. V usage is TRBV20-1 and J usage is TRBJ1-4, with D maybe TRBD1 (5 bases). From germline, CDR1 is DFQATT and CDR2 SNEGSKA (reference sequence). This CDR3 spans 17 amino acids. Trimming removed 3 bases from V and 3 bases from J, with 20 bases in between. CDR3 residues: CSASNRQYNPPNEKLFF. DNA of the CDR3: TGCAGTGCTAGTAACCGACAGTATAATCCCCCTAATGAAAAACTGTTTTTT.

V and J are TRBV20-1 and TRBJ2-7; 7 bases are shared with TRBD2. Germline values: CDR1 DFQATT, CDR2 SNEGSKA (reference sequence). The CDR3 contains 14 residues. The V and J ends lost 7 bases and 0 bases, in that order; junction bases with no gene match: 9. CDR3 coding DNA: TGCAGTGGGATAGCGGGCCCATACTCCTACGAGCAGTACTTC. This translates into CSGIAGPYSYEQYF.

The chain employs TRBV6-2 or TRBV6-3 and TRBJ2-2; 8 positions match TRBD2. With V trimmed by 0 bases and J by 8 bases, 14 bases remained unmatched. The germline V gene has CDR1 MNHEY and CDR2 SVGEGT. The CDR3 totals 18 residues. CDR3 region: CASSYSRGGLGAPGELFF. The CDR3 region has the DNA TGTGCCAGCAGTTACTCGCGCGGGGGACTAGGGGCTCCAGGGGAGCTGTTTTTT.

This clonotype occurred many times. V is TRBV11-2 and J is TRBJ2-5; D not certain. Germline V gene sequence: CDR1 SGHAT, CDR2 FQNNGV. CDR3 length: 16 residues. V dropped 0 bases and J dropped 5 bases, with 16 bases sitting between them. Here the CDR3 DNA reads TGTGCCAGCAGCTTAGATTGGCCCCGTGGATGGGAGACCCAGTACTTC. This sequence encodes CASSLDWPRGWETQYF.

The V call is TRBV29-1, the J call TRBJ1-4; D is ambiguous. The CDR3 consists of 11 residues. Per germline, CDR1 SQVTM and CDR2 ANQGSEA. The V end was cut by 1 base, the J end by 8 bases, with 5 bases between. The chain's CDR3 is CSVEVGEKLFF. The CDR3 DNA reads as TGCAGCGTTGAAGTTGGCGAAAAACTGTTTTTT.

The chain is built from TRBV2 and TRBJ2-1; D is perhaps TRBD1 (6 bases). This CDR3 spans 18 amino acids. From germline, CDR1 is SNHLY and CDR2 FYNNEI. V lost 2 bases and J lost 0, with 17 bases in between. CDR3 region: CASSERGRGKSSYNEQFF. The CDR3 coding sequence is TGTGCCAGCAGTGAAAGGGGCAGGGGTAAGAGCTCCTACAATGAGCAGTTCTTC.

Only a few counts were recorded for this clonotype. The chain has TRBV28 and TRBJ1-5, with D unresolved. Trimming took off 7 bases at V and 5 bases at J, with 27 bases between the two ends. Germline V lookup: CDR1 MDHEN, CDR2 SYDVKM. The CDR3 loop spans 18 amino acids. DNA of the CDR3: TGTGCCAGCATGCCGCCACAGTCTCAAATTAAACGAGATCAGCCCCAGCATTTT. Translating gives CASMPPQSQIKRDQPQHF.

In regard to this clonotype: With a much larger clone just one base away, this may be a read error. The chain couples TRBV7-2 to TRBJ2-5, with D possibly matching TRBD1 (7 bases). V lost 5 bases, J lost 5 bases, and 21 bases lay in between. The V gene's germline CDR1 is SGHTA and CDR2 FQGNSA. CDR3 length: 16 amino acids. CDR3 residues: CASSLQGKGAGETQYF. CDR3 sequence (DNA): TGTGCCAGCAGCCTACAGGGGAAGGGGGCGGGGGAGACCCAGTACTTC. The full variable domain, rest sourced from reference TRBV7-2 and TRBJ2-5, is GAGVSQSPSNKVTEKGKDVELRCDPISGHTALYWYRQSLGQGLEFLIYFQGNSAPDKSGLPSDRFSAERTGGSVSTLTIQRTQQEDSAVYLCASSLQGKGAGETQYFGPGTRLLVL.

This clonotype was seen repeatedly, ten times or more. V is TRBV12-3 or TRBV12-4 and J is TRBJ1-2, with TRBD1 matching over 8 bases. This CDR3 is 13 amino acids long. V trimming: 7 bases; J trimming: 1 base; junction bases outside the gene matches: 2. The DNA of the CDR3 is TGTGCCAGCAACAGGGGGATTAACTATGGCTACACCTTC. It yields the protein CASNRGINYGYTF.